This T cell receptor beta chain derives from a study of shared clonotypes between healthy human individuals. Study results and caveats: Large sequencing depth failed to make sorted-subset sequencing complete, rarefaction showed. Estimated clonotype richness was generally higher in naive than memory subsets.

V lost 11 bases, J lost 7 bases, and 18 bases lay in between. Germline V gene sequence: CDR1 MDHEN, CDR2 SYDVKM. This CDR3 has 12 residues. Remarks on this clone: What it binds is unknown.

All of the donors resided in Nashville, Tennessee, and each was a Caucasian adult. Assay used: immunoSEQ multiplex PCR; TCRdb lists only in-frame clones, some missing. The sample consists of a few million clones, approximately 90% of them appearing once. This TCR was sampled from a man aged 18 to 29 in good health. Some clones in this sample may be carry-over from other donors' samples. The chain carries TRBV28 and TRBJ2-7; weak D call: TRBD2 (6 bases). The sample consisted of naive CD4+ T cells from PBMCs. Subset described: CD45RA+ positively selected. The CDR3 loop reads CAAGLPSREQYF. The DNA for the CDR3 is TGTGCCGCGGGGCTACCGAGTAGGGAGCAGTACTTC.